The following is a TCR beta chain sequence with its context. This clone was seen a few times. It has no known antigen specificity. Base qualities are not recorded, but no much larger clone differs from it by a single base. The source of the sample is a study of metastatic and nonmetastatic thyroid tumors (TCRdb year 2020). In the study overall: For patients with malignant and with benign thyroid disease, the researchers compared repertoires between peripheral blood samples and tumor or nodule tissue samples.

Library preparation was by PCR. TCRdb lists the instrument as Illumina HiSeq 4000. High-throughput sequencing was used to profile the TCR beta-chain CDR3 region of every patient. The source study handled its data this way. The researchers built a classifier to tell apart papillary thyroid cancer patients with distant metastasis, based on CDR3 differences among clinicopathological groups. Repertoire diversity was assessed with the Shannon index, and tumor-blood repertoire similarity with the Morisita-Horn index. Through fastp at Q25 and MiXCR, TCRdb rebuilt clones from the public reads, retaining in-frame beta chains. It is TCRdb's table, rather than the study itself, that gives the V and J calls and clone size. Counted in this sample were around 16,000 clones; roughly a quarter of them appeared once. The top ten hold roughly 14% of the sample. CDR1 and CDR2 are read off the germline V gene (reference sequence) as SEHNR and FQNEAQ. The V end loses 2 bases and the J end loses 6 bases, and a stretch of 13 bases separates them. Its CDR3 holds 14 amino acids, cysteine through phenylalanine. The sequence is cut down to CDR3 DNA, 42 bases in frame from base 1.

What the work shows at the level of the full study, not this receptor alone: In both blood and tumor samples, malignant tumors were reported to have significantly higher TCR beta diversity than benign nodules.

No patient had received any treatment before thyroid surgery. The study retrospectively analysed patient clinical samples collected from the early 2010s to the late 2010s using T-cell receptor beta sequencing. This receptor was obtained from a female donor with papillary thyroid cancer or a benign thyroid nodule (not recorded which). Some clones in this sample may be carry-over from other donors' samples. The sequenced sample consisted of adjacent normal tissue. In this chain, TRBV7-9 is recombined with TRBJ1-2, with the D gene not confidently named. The DNA sequence is as follows: TGTGCCAGCAGCTTATGGTTGGCAGGCGATGGCTACACCTTC. It encodes CASSLWLAGDGYTF. The CDR3, completed at both ends by the reference TRBV7-9 and TRBJ1-2 genes, gives the full variable domain DTGVSQNPRHKITKRGQNVTFRCDPISEHNRLYWYRQTLGQGPEFLTYFQNEAQLEKSRLLSDRFSAERPKGSFSTLEIQRTEQGDSAMYLCASSLWLAGDGYTFGSGTRLTVV.